This TCR beta chain was captured in a study of shared clonotypes between healthy human individuals. The assay was carried out at the deep level. The table came from immunoSEQ multiplex PCR; TCRdb's copy has only in-frame clones and leaves some out. Seen here are hundreds of thousands of clones, 74% observed once, and the top ten hold more than 1.5%. Per germline, CDR1 KGHSH and CDR2 LQKENI. This CDR3 has 16 amino acids. Trimming cost V 2 bases and J 5 bases; bases outside gene matches: 10. V usage is TRBV18 and J usage is TRBJ2-7, with TRBD1 matching 9 bases. What was sequenced was memory CD4+ T cells sorted from blood. Subset reported: CD45RA-negative fraction. The receptor was derived from a woman aged 25 to 45 in good health. The CDR3 loop is CASSPEMPGQGNEQYF. CDR3 coding DNA: TGTGCCAGCTCACCAGAAATGCCGGGACAGGGTAACGAGCAGTACTTC.